This T cell receptor beta chain emerged from a study of CD8 T cells in ankylosing spondylitis. Study-wide points: In ankylosing spondylitis patients, matched synovial fluid reportedly showed significant enrichment of disease-linked clones. What seemed typical of ankylosing spondylitis blood was a TCR beta motif built from 7 or 8 highly homologous variants. In the blood and synovial fluid of reactive arthritis, some motif variants had been previously reported. Disease-associated clones were CD8+ and fairly uncommon in peripheral blood.

This clonotype occurred a few times. Its target is unknown. In making TCR beta libraries, quantitative 5'-RACE with molecular barcodes was used. Using its own MiXCR run on the 5' RACE reads, TCRdb lists one record per CDR3 protein. The sample includes just under 550,000 distinct CDR3 sequences, over 9.5% of them seen just once. The TCR comes from a male donor with ankylosing spondylitis. Input material: blood, either unsorted or a sorted T cell fraction (not recorded which).

The DNA for the CDR3 is TGCAGTGCTAGAGAAGGCGGGAGGGCCCCGTTCTTC. This sequence encodes CSAREGGRAPFF. The V gene is TRBV20-1, the J gene TRBJ2-1, with TRBD2 matching over 9 bases. Germline CDR1 and CDR2: DFQATT and SNEGSKA (reference sequence). The length of the CDR3 is 12 residues. V shed 0 bases and J 15 bases; nucleotides not matched to a gene: 6.